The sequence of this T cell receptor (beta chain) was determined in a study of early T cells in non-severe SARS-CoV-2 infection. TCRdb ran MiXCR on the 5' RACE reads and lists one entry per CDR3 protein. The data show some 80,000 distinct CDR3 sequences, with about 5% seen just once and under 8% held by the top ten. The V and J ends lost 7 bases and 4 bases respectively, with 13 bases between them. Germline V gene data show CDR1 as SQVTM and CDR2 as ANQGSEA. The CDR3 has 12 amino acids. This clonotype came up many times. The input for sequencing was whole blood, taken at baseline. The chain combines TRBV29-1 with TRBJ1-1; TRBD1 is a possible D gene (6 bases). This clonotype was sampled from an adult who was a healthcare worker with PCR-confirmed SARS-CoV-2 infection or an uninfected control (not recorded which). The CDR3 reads CSAQGQFTEAFF. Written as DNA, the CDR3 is TGCAGCGCCCAAGGACAGTTCACTGAAGCTTTCTTT. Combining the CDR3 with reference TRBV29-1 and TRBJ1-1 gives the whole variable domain SAVISQKPSRDICQRGTSLTIQCQVDSQVTMMFWYRQQPGQSLTLIATANQGSEATYESGFVIDKFPISRPNLTFSTLTVSNMSPEDSSIYLCSAQGQFTEAFFGQGTRLTVV.